This T cell receptor (beta chain) was captured by sequencing in a study of shared clonotypes between healthy human individuals. Study-wide context: Participating donors consisted of two women and a few men aged 18 to 49.

Clones were sequenced by immunoSEQ multiplex PCR, and TCRdb holds only the in-frame ones, with some missing. In the table there are 2 million to 3 million clones, 90% to 95% of which are singletons. Germline-derived CDR1 and CDR2 are SGDLS and YYNGEE. This CDR3 has 16 amino acids. V shed 4 bases and J 7 bases; nucleotides not matched to a gene: 11. Partitioning of CD4+ cells yielded a CD45RA+ naive subset and a CD45RA-negative memory subset. Findings of the study overall: Roughly 5% of naive CD4 clonotypes were shared across four donors. Clonotypes which were not shared had lower generation probabilities than clonotypes that all four donors shared.

About this clone: The antigen remains undetermined.

This clonotype was sampled from a man aged 18-30 years in good health. Some clones in this sample may be carry-over from other donors' samples. The source material was naive CD4+ T cells from PBMCs. Sample subset: CD45RA+ positively selected. J is TRBJ2-2 and V is TRBV9; 9 bases map to TRBD1. The DNA of the CDR3 is TGTGCCAGCAGCATCACCGGGACAGGGACCTACGGGGAGCTGTTTTTT. Amino acid sequence: CASSITGTGTYGELFF.